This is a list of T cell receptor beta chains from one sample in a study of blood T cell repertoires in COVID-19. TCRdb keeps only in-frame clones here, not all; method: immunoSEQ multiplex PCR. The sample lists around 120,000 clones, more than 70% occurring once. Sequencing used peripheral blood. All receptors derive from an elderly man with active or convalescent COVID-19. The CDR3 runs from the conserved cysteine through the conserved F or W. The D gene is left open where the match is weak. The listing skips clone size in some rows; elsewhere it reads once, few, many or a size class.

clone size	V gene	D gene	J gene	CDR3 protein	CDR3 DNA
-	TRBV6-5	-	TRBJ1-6	CASIKRGNSPLHF	TGTGCCAGCATAAAAAGGGGTAATTCACCCCTCCACTTT
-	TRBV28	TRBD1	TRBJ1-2	CASSTGGSGGYTF	TGTGCCAGCAGCACAGGGGGGAGCGGAGGCTACACCTTC
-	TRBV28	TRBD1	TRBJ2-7	CASSITGTGAYEQYF	TGTGCCAGCAGCATTACCGGGACAGGAGCCTACGAGCAGTACTTC
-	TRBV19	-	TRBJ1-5	CASSPTVNQPQHF	TGTGCCAGTAGTCCGACAGTCAATCAGCCCCAGCATTTT
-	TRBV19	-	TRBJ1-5	CASGATVFFSNQPQHF	TGTGCCAGTGGGGCGACAGTGTTCTTTAGCAATCAGCCCCAGCATTTT
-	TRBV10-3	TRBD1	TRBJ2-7	CAISSQGAGEQYF	TGTGCCATCAGCTCGCAGGGGGCGGGGGAGCAGTACTTC
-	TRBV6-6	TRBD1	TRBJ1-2	CASSYSRSGGVDGYTF	TGTGCCAGCAGTTACTCGAGGTCAGGGGGCGTTGATGGCTACACCTTC
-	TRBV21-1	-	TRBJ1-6	CASSKASPGTGGRDSNSGLHF	TGTGCCAGCAGCAAAGCGTCCCCCGGGACAGGGGGGCGCGATAGTAATTCTGGCCTCCACTTT
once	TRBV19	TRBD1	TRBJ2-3	CASTTRDRGYTDTQYF	TGTGCCAGTACCACCCGGGACAGGGGCTACACAGATACGCAGTATTTT
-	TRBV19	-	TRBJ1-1	CASSIGVNRKNTEAFF	TGTGCCAGTAGTATAGGTGTAAACAGGAAGAACACTGAAGCTTTCTTT
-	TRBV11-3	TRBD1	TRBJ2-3	CASSLLQGDTQYF	TGTGCCAGCAGCTTACTACAGGGGGATACGCAGTATTTT
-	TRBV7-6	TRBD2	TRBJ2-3	CASSPGTTYTDTQYF	TGTGCCAGCAGCCCAGGGACTACCTACACAGATACGCAGTATTTT
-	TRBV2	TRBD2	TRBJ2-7	CASSEGLSSGGNEQYF	TGTGCCAGCAGTGAAGGGTTGAGTAGCGGGGGAAACGAGCAGTACTTC
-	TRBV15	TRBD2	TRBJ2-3	CATSRELPSGGVTDTQYF	TGTGCCACCAGCAGAGAATTGCCTAGCGGGGGGGTTACAGATACGCAGTATTTT
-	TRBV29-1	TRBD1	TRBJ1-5	CSVAGTGVQPQHF	TGCAGCGTTGCGGGGACAGGGGTTCAGCCCCAGCATTTT
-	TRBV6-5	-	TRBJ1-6	CASRREGENSPLHF	TGTGCCAGCAGGAGGGAGGGGGAGAATTCACCCCTCCACTTT
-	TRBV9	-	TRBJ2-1	CASSPITGQTVNEQFF	TGTGCCAGCAGCCCTATAACTGGACAGACCGTAAATGAGCAGTTCTTC
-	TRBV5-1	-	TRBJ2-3	CASSPVRGVSTDTQYF	TGCGCCAGCAGCCCGGTGCGGGGAGTAAGCACAGATACGCAGTATTTT
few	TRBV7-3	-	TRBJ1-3	CASSLLGPGNTIYF	TGTGCCAGCAGCTTATTGGGGCCTGGAAACACCATATATTTT
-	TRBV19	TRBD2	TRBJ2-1	CASSQPIGGASYNEQFF	TGTGCCAGTAGTCAACCTATCGGGGGGGCCTCCTACAATGAGCAGTTCTTC
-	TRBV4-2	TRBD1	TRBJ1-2	CASSAHRGRPTNYGYTF	TGTGCCAGCAGCGCACACAGGGGGCGACCCACTAACTATGGCTACACCTTC
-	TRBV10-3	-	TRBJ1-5	CAISEVAPYSNQPQHF	TGTGCCATCAGTGAGGTCGCTCCCTATAGCAATCAGCCCCAGCATTTT
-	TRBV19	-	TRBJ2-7	CASSISTYSYEQYF	TGTGCCAGTAGTATATCCACCTACTCCTACGAGCAGTACTTC
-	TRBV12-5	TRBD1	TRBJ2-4	CASGLVRGQGAKNIQYF	TGTGCTAGTGGTTTGGTACGTGGACAGGGGGCCAAAAACATTCAGTACTTC
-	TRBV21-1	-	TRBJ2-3	CASSTLRLGQRGVGDTQYF	TGTGCCAGCAGCACCCTCAGACTCGGCCAGCGGGGGGTGGGAGATACGCAGTATTTT